This TCR beta chain originates from a study of shared clonotypes between healthy human individuals (dated by TCRdb to between 2020 and 2021). At the level of the whole study: The cohort comprised a couple of women and three men aged 18 to 49 years. Leukapheresis yielded between about 0.94 and 8.9 billion PBMCs per donor. To estimate repertoire size and how much clonotypes are shared between individuals, the study performed deep sequencing of blood TCR repertoires from roughly five healthy adults. Libraries were prepared and TCR repertoires were sequenced by different laboratories using diverse techniques, in order to increase sequencing depth and limit assay-specific biases. For each donor, CD4 naive and CD4 memory were each run on three plates, CD8 naive on two plates, and CD8 memory on one plate. Broader findings and caveats from the paper: Incomplete sequencing was indicated by rarefaction of sorted-subset datasets, despite the large sequencing depth. Sampling was restricted to blood, and TCR repertoires in tissue are likely to differ from TCR repertoires in blood. Across a few donors, about 5% of naive CD4, 3.5% of naive CD8, about 2% of memory CD4, and under 0.45% of memory CD8 clonotypes were shared. Based on pairwise subsampling, the degree of clonotype sharing among donors was expected to be affected by sequencing depth. Naive subsets generally had larger estimated clonotype richness than memory subsets. Compared with non-shared clonotypes, clonotypes shared by all four sorted-subset donors had higher generation probabilities. The small number of donors limited the genetic and exposure-history diversity represented.

The germline V gene encodes CDR1 MGHRA and CDR2 YSYEKL. V and J are trimmed by 4 bases and 0 bases, and the gene matches miss 12 bases of the junction. Its CDR3 holds 18 amino acids, cysteine through phenylalanine. The entry retains the CDR3 DNA only, 54 bases that are in frame from base 1. The donors were healthy, HIV-negative adults with no recently reported acute infections or vaccinations. All donors were Caucasian adults living in Nashville, Tennessee, USA. CD4+ T cells were enriched by magnetic negative selection, after which naive cells were positively selected on CD45RA and the negative fraction was taken as the memory subset. After blood collection by leukapheresis, PBMCs were isolated using Ficoll-Histopaque density gradient centrifugation and then cryopreserved in the vapor phase of liquid nitrogen. Analytical flow cytometry was used to check the purity and quantity of each magnetically sorted T cell population. Each sorted fraction had its genomic DNA isolated and then quantified by UV absorbance on a Nanodrop 2000c.

Using the deep immunoSEQ assay, multiplex PCR amplified TCR CDR3 regions from genomic DNA. Genomic DNA extracted from each cell subset was distributed evenly over all wells of several immunoSEQ 96-well plates, and each plate served as one replicate. For sorted subsets, about 210 ng of genomic DNA, equivalent to 25,000 to 35,000 T cell genomes, went into each replicate PCR. Purified libraries were measured with a Qubit 3.0 fluorometer, size-checked on a Bioanalyzer 2100, and measured again with the KAPA Library Quantification kit. Every immunoSEQ 96-well plate was sequenced on a dedicated single-read 150-cycle Illumina NextSeq 550 flow cell. The original methods were these. Because the immunoSEQ output included only junctional sequences and no quality scores, the filtering could not be the same as the filtering used for full-length reads. To assign V/J genes and CDR3, sequences were annotated against IMGT germline references using PyIR, a Python wrapper for IgBLAST v1.9. Reads with weak V/J assignments (E-value above 1e-6), missing CDR3, stop codons, out-of-frame junctions, or ambiguous translated residues were removed. V3J clonotypes were defined as sequences sharing an identical inferred V gene, J gene, and CDR3 amino acid sequence. To compute the percentage overlap between repertoires, the number of shared unique clonotypes was divided by the size of the smaller repertoire. Richness of each repertoire was evaluated using RTK rarefaction, the Chao1 estimator, and Recon v2.1 estimates of unobserved clonotypes. For all TCRbeta clonotypes obtained by the gDNA method from four donors, generation probabilities were computed with OLGA. The immuneACCESS repertoire file appears here via TCRdb, limited to in-frame rearrangements. These files lack a portion of the clones; in checked studies, under half of the deficit traces to unresolved V genes, and the cause of the others is not known. V and J calls plus clone size are reproduced from that table; the DNA served to infer D and trimming. Across this sample there are roughly 1,500,000 clones, with less than 99% seen only once. The ten largest clones add up to 0.36% of the sample.

About this clone itself: Its antigen is still unknown. No base quality values were provided; no much bigger clone lies one nucleotide off.

This TCR derives from a man aged 25-45 years in good health. The rearranged segments are TRBV4-1 and TRBJ2-3; 8 central nucleotides agree with TRBD2. The material sequenced was naive CD4+ T cells sorted from blood. Per the publication, the cell subset or site label means: CD45RA+ positively selected. Here is the DNA: TGCGCCAGCAGCCTTCAGTCTAGCGGGCGACCTAGCACAGATACGCAGTATTTT. Translation gives CASSLQSSGRPSTDTQYF.